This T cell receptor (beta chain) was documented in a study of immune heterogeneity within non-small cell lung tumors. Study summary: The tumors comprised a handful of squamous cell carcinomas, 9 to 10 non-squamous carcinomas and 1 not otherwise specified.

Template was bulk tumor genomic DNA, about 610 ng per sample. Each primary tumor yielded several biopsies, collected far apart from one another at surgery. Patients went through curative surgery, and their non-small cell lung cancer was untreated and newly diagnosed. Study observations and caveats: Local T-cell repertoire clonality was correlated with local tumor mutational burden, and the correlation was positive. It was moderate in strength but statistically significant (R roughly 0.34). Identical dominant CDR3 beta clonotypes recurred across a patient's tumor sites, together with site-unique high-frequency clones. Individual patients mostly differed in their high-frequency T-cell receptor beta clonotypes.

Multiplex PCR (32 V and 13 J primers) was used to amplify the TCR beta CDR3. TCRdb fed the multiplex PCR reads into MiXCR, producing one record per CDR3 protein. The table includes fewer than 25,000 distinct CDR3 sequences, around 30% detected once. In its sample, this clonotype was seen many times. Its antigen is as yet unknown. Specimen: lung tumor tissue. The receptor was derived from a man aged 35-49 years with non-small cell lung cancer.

The CDR3 nucleotides read TGTGCCAGCAGTTCCCGGGGGGGCGAAAACACAGATACGCAGTATTTT. This codes for CASSSRGGENTDTQYF. The chain recombines TRBV12-3 or TRBV12-4 with TRBJ2-3; 8 bases map to TRBD2. The CDR3 spans 16 residues. Trimming at V came to 4 bases and at J to 2 bases, leaving 8 bases not matched to a gene.